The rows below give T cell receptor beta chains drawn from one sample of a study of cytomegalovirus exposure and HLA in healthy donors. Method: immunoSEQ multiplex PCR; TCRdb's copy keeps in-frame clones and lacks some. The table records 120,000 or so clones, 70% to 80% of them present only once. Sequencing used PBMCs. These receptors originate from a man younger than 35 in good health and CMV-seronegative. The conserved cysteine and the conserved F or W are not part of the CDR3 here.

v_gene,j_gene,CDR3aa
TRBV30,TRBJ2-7,AWSVLGGGEQY
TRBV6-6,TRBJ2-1,ASSYSVTSGSNEQF
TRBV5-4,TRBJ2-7,ASTRQGSDEQY
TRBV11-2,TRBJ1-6,ASSQDSSIGSPLH
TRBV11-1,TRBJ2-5,ASSKGRGETQY
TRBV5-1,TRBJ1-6,TSSLVVRNSPLH
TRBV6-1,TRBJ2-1,ASSPRQSSYNEQL
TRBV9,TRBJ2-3,ASSVDGGGDTQY
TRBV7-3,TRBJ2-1,ASSLRPPGSYNEQF
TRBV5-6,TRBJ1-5,ASSLARSAGQGNQPQH
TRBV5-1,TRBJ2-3,ASSVRTGRTSGATDTQY
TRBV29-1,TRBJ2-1,SVIRGGSGRAWNEQF
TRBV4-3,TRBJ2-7,ASSRQERDDYEQY
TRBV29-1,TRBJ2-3,SVALSSLLAGGADTQY
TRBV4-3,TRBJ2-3,ASSPNYSTDTQY
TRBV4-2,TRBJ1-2,ASSQLLQGSLEGYT
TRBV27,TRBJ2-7,ASSLSSGRPSYEQY
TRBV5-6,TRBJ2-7,ASSFGSDSYEQY
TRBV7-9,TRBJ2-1,ASSLAGGLDEQF
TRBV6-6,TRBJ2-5,ASSLAEETQY
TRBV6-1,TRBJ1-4,ASRLSTNEKLF
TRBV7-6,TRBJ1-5,ASSLAAGGGQPQH
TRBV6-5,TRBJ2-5,ASTRMGQETQY
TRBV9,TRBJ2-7,ASSPTSGASRSGEQY
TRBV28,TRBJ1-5,ASSFGRQQFAQPQH
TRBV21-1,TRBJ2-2,ASSKDSGELF